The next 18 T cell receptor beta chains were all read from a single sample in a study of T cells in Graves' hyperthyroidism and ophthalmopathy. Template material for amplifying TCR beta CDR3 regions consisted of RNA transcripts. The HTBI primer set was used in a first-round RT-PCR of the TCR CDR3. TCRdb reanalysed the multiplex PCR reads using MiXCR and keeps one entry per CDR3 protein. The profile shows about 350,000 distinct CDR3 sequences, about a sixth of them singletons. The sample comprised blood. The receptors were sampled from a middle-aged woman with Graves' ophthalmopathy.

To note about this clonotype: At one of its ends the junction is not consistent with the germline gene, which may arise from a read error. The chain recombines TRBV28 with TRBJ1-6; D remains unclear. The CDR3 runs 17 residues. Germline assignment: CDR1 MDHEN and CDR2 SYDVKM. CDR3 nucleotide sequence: TGTGCCAGCAGTCCTTCCTATGGACCGGGGTATAATTCACCCCTCCCCTTT. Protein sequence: CASSPSYGPGYNSPLPF.

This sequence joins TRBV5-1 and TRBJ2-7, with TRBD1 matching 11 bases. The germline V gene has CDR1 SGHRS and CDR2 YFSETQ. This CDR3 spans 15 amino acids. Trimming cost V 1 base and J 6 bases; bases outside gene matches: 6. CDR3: CASSLWTGGEVEQYF. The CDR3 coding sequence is TGCGCCAGCAGCTTGTGGACAGGGGGCGAGGTCGAGCAGTACTTC.

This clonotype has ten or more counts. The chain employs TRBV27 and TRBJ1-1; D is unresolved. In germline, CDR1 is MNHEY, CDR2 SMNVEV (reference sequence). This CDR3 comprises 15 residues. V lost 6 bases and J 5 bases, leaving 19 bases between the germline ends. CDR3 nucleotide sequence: TGTGCCAGCAGCCTTCACTTTGGCGTCGGAACTGAAGCTTTCTTT. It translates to CASSLHFGVGTEAFF.

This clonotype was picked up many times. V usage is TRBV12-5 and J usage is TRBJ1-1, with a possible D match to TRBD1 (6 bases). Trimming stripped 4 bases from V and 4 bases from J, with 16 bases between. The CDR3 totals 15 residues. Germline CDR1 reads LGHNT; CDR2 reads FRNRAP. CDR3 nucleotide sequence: TGTGCTAGTGGTTGGACGACAGGTGATGGCACTGAAGCTTTCTTT. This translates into CASGWTTGDGTEAFF.

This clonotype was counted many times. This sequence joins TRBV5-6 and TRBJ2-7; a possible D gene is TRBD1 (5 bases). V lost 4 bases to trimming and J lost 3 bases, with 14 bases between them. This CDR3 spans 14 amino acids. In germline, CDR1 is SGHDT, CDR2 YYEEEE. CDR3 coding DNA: TGTGCCAGCAGCGGAACGACAGTTTACTACGAGCAGTACTTC. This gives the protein CASSGTTVYYEQYF.

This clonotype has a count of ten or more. CDR3 protein: CASSLRAATGELFF. DNA for the CDR3: TGCGCCAGCAGCTTGCGGGCAGCCACCGGGGAGCTGTTTTTT. The rearrangement uses TRBV5-1 and TRBJ2-2; D gene unclear. The CDR3 is made up of 14 amino acids. Deletions cut 1 base from V and 4 bases from J, with 8 bases between. The germline V gene has CDR1 SGHRS and CDR2 YFSETQ.

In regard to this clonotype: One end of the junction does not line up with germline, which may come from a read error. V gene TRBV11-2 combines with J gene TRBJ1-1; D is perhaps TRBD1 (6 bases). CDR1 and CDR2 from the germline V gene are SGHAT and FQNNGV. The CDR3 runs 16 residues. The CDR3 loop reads CASGFLIYRANTEAFF. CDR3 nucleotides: TGTGCCAGCGGCTTTTTGATTTACAGGGCGAACACTGAAGCTTTCTTT.

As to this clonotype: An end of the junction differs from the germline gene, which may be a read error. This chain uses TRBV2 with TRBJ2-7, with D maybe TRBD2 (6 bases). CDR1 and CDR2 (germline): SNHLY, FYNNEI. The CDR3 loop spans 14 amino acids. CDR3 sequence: CAGSEWREKAEQYF. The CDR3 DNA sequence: TGTGCCGGCAGTGAATGGCGGGAAAAAGCCGAGCAGTACTTC.

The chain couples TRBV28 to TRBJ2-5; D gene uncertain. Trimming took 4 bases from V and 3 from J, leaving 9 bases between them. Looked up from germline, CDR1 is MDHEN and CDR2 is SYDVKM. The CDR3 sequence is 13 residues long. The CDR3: CASSSPPEETQYF. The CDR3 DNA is TGTGCCAGCAGTTCGCCCCCGGAAGAGACCCAGTACTTC.

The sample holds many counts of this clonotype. The CDR3 region is CASSVTDRLPGNTIYF. The DNA for the CDR3 is TGTGCCAGCAGTGTGACGGACAGGCTGCCTGGAAACACCATATATTTT. The gene calls are TRBV2 and TRBJ1-3; TRBD1 matches 7 bases. CDR1 and CDR2 from the germline V gene are SNHLY and FYNNEI. There are 16 residues in the CDR3. The ends lost 4 bases at V and 2 bases at J; junction bases unmatched: 8.

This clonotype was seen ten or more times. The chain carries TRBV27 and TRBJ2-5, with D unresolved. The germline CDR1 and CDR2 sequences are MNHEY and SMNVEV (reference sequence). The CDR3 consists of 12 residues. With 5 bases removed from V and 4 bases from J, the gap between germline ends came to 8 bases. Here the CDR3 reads CASSEIGETQYF. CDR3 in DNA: TGTGCCAGCAGTGAGATAGGAGAGACCCAGTACTTC.

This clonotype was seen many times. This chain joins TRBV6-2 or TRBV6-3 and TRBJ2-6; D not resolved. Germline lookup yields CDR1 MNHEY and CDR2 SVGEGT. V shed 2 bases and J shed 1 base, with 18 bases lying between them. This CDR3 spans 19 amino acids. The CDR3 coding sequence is TGTGCCAGCAGTTACCTCAGTAAAGGTGTTTTATCTGGGGCCAACGTCCTGACTTTC. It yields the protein CASSYLSKGVLSGANVLTF.

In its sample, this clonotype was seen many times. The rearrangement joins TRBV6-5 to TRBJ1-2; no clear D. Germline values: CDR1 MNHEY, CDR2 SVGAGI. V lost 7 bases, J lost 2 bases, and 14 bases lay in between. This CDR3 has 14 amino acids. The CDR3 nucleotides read TGTGCCAGCACTCGTGGCAGGTCCAACTATGGCTACACCTTC. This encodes CASTRGRSNYGYTF.

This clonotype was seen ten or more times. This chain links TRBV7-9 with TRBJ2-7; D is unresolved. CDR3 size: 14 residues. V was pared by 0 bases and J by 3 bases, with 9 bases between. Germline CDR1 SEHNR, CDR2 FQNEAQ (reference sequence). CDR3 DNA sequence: TGTGCCAGCAGCTTAGCGGGCTACCTCTACGAGCAGTACTTC. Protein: CASSLAGYLYEQYF.

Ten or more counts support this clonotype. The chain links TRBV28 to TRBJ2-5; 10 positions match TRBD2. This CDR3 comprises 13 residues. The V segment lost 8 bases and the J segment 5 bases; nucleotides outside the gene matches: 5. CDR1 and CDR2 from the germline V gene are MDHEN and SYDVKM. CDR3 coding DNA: TGTGCCAGCTTAGCGGGAGGTGGGGAGACCCAGTACTTC. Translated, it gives CASLAGGGETQYF.

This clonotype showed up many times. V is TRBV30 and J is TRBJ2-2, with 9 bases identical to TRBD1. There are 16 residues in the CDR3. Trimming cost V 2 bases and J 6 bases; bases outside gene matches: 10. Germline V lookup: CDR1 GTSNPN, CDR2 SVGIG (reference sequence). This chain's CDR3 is CAWSRMGQGVSGELFF. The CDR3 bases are TGTGCCTGGAGTCGGATGGGACAGGGAGTTTCCGGGGAGCTGTTTTTT. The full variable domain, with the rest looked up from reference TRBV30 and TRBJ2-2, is SQTIHQWPATLVQPVGSPLSLECTVEGTSNPNLYWYRQAAGRGLQLLFYSVGIGQISSEVPQNLSASRPQDRQFILSSKKLLLSDSGFYLCAWSRMGQGVSGELFFGEGSRLTVL.

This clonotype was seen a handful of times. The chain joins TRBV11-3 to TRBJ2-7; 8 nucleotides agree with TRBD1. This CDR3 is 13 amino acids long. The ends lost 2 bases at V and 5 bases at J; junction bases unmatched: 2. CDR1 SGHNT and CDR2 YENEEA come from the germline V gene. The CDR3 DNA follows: TGTGCCAGCAGCTTACCAGGGGGCAACGAGCAGTACTTC. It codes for CASSLPGGNEQYF.

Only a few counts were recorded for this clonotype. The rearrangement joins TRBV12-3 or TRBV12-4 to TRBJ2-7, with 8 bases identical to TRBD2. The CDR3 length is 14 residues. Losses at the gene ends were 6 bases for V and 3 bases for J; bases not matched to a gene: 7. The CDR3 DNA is TGTGCCAGCAGGTCGGGAGGGGCGTTCTACGAGCAGTACTTC. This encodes CASRSGGAFYEQYF.